The clone carrying this T cell receptor (beta chain) was counted ten times or more. Its antigen is still unknown. The sample is drawn from a study of naive and memory T cell subsets. Broader study findings: RNA-based TCR counts may shift with T cell activation and differentiation.

The V gene end was trimmed by 4 bases and the J gene end by 10 bases; junction bases not matched to a gene: 7. Germline CDR1 reads SGHDN; CDR2 reads FVKESK. There are 15 residues in the CDR3. Separate alpha and beta amplification began at the second PCR step. Four subsets defined by CD45RA and CD27 were sorted after CD3, CD4, CD8 and live/dead staining. An equimolar mix of two oligonucleotides served as the beta constant-region primer for TRBC1 and TRBC2. The ligated cDNA underwent four PCR rounds using SP2 and nested alpha and beta constant-region primers. TCRdb reprocessed the UMI-ligation and nested PCR reads with MiXCR, giving one entry per CDR3 protein. The table records tens of thousands of distinct CDR3 sequences, under 20% of them present only once.

The receptor comes from a human donor in good health. This chain uses TRBV14 with TRBJ2-1; 13 nucleotides line up with TRBD2. The specimen was effector memory CD4+ T cells from blood. The subset was: effector memory, CD45RA- CD27-. The CDR3 here is CASSPHGLAGAEQFF. CDR3 in DNA: TGTGCCAGCAGCCCGCACGGACTAGCGGGAGCAGAGCAGTTCTTC.